This T cell receptor beta chain originates from a study of T cells in pancreatic ductal adenocarcinoma. Points from the study as a whole: Tumor and blood clonality did not differ significantly, about 0.11 versus 0.072.

The germline CDR1 and CDR2 sequences are SGHRS and YFSETQ. V lost 0 bases, J lost 6 bases, and 3 bases stayed unmatched. The CDR3 is 15 amino acids. Clones were read by immunoSEQ multiplex PCR, and TCRdb kept only the in-frame ones, dropping some. Of about 29,000 clones in the sample, about 92% were seen once. Of note for this clone: The antigen is not known.

The selected patients with pancreatic ductal adenocarcinoma had surgery but no neoadjuvant therapy. The gene calls are TRBV5-1 and TRBJ2-1; 10 positions agree with TRBD2. The TCR comes from a human donor with pancreatic ductal adenocarcinoma. Sequences were obtained from PBMCs. CDR3: CASSLALAGVNEQFF. As DNA, the CDR3 is TGCGCCAGCAGCTTGGCCCTAGCGGGAGTCAATGAGCAGTTCTTC.